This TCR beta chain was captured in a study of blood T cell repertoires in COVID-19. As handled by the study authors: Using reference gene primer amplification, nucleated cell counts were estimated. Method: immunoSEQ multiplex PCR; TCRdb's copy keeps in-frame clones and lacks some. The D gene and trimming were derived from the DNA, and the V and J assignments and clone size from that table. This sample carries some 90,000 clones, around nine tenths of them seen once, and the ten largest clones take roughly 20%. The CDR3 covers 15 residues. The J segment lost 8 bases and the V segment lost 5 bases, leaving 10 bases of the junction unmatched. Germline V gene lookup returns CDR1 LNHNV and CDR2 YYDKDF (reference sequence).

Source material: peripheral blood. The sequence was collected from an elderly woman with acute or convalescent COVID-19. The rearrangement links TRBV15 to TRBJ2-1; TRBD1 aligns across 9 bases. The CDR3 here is CATSPRDRESDEQFF. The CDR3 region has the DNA TGTGCCACCAGCCCCCGGGACAGGGAATCCGATGAGCAGTTCTTC.